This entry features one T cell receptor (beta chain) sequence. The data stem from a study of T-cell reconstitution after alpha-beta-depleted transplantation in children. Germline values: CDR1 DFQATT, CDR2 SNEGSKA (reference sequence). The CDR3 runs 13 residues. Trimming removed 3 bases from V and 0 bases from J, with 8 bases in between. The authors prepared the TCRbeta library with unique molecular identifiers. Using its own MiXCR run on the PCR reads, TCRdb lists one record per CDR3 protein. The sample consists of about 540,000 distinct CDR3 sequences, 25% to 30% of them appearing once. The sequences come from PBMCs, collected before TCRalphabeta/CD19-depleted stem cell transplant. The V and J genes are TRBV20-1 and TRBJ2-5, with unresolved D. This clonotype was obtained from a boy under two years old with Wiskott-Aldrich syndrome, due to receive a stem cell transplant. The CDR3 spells CSARQTHQETQYF. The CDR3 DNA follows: TGCAGTGCTAGGCAGACCCACCAAGAGACCCAGTACTTC.